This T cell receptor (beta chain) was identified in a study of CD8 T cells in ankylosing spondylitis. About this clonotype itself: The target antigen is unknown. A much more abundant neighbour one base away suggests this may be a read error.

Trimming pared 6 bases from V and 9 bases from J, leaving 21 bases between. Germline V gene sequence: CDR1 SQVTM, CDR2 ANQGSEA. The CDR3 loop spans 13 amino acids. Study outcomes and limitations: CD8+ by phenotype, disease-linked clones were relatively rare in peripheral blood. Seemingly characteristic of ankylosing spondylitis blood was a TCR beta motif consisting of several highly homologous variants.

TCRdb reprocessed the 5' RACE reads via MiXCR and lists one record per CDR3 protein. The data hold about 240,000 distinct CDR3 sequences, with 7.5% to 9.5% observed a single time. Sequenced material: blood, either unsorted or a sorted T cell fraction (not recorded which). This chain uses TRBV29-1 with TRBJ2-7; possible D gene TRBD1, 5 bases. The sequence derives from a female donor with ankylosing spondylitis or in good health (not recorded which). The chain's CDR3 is CSVKGGSVRGQYF. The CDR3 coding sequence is TGCAGCGTCAAAGGCGGTAGTGTAAGGGGGCAGTACTTC.